What follows is one T cell receptor (beta chain) and its context. Its antigen is unknown. Base qualities are not provided; no much larger clone lies one nucleotide away. What this sample's time point label stands for: baseline before first vaccination. The vaccinee samples were drawn from two UK trials, COV001 and COV002, one of which was a single-blind randomized controlled phase 2/3 trial testing AZD1222 (ChAdOx1 nCoV-19) in healthy adults. Trial participant PBMC samples were collected at day 0 and day 28 after the second dose for TCRbeta chain sequencing. This specimen belongs to a study of T cell responses to AZD1222 COVID-19 vaccine (dated by TCRdb to 2020 to 2022). A note on the overall study: Because spike-specific TCR depth and breadth did not differ between the two schedules, AZD1222 recipients who got a second dose at roughly 4 weeks were pooled with those who got a second dose at roughly 12 weeks. TCR sequencing was performed for about 250 trial participants, of whom around 200 were given two doses of AZD1222 and some 26 were given two doses of MenACWY control vaccine. Trial participants were enrolled into age subgroups of 18-55, 56-69 and 70-plus years, which contained about 150, 27 and 61 TCR-sequenced participants, respectively. Results and caveats for the whole study, not just this receptor: The 56-69-year group was small, and its depth increase did not reach significance, likely because of low power. Because no day 14 peak-response samples were available, repertoires were characterized only after the peak T cell response. Only 5 to 7 AZD1222 recipients were SARS-CoV-2 seropositive at baseline, limiting conclusions about previously exposed vaccinees. Reportedly, close to half of the unique spike-specific TCRs recognized epitopes lying outside the regions that are mutated in the B.1.351 and B.1.1.7 variants. Participants were mostly white British, with more females than males. The authors suggested clonal diversity may have been underestimated. The vaccine-associated CD4 TCRs covered the entire spike protein, and the dominant responses fell in regions 160-218 and 743-854. Spike-specific TCR breadth and depth rose significantly after two AZD1222 doses compared with day 0 and with MenACWY recipients.

The junction carries 10 bases between V and J, which are trimmed by 0 bases and 8 bases respectively. Via the germline V gene, CDR1 is SGHVS and CDR2 FNYEAQ. Measured from the cysteine to the phenylalanine, the CDR3 is 13 residues long. CDR3 DNA is the only sequence kept; it has 39 bases, read in frame from the first base. The CDR3 regions of human TCRbeta chains were subjected to immunosequencing. As for the original processing: TCRs in the repertoires were matched against a reference library of SARS-CoV-2-specific TCRs that had been generated with the MIRA antigen-specificity platform. Breadth meant the fraction of unique TCRs that were SARS-CoV-2-associated, whereas depth meant the fraction of total T cells that were SARS-CoV-2-associated. Using the MIRA data, each spike-specific TCR was mapped to the spike region that the TCR reacts to and placed in a CD4 or CD8 class. Log10-transformed breadth and depth values were compared by one-way ANOVA with Sidak's multiple comparisons tests. This immuneACCESS table, as held by TCRdb, lists in-frame sequences with V and J called but not all clones. Of the missing ones, under half trace to an unresolved V gene in checked studies; the others have no known cause. From that table come the V and J calls and clone size; the DNA was used to work out D and trimming. The sample contains 150,000 to 200,000 clones, approximately 92% of them found a single time. 1% to 1.5% of the sample rests with the top ten.

Sequencing used peripheral blood, obtained on day 0 of AZD1222 vaccination. The sequence came from an adult in good health. This receptor chain uses TRBV7-6 and TRBJ1-2, with a tentative D gene TRBD1 over 6 matching bases. The sequenced DNA: TGTGCCAGCAGCTTAGCGACAGGCTTGGGCTACACCTTC. The translation is CASSLATGLGYTF.